This T cell receptor beta chain emerged from a study of a mutant IDH1 vaccine in newly diagnosed glioma. The table came from immunoSEQ multiplex PCR; TCRdb's copy has only in-frame clones and leaves some out. The repertoire holds tens of thousands of clones, with 90% to 95% as singletons. About this clone itself: As yet, its antigen is unknown.

Trimming took 5 bases from V and 4 from J; bases not matched to a gene: 5. This CDR3 region has 15 residues. From germline, CDR1 is MNHEY and CDR2 SMNVEV (reference sequence). Study-wide points: Changes in top peripheral clonotypes did not appear linked to pseudoprogression.

Time point described: week 5, during vaccination. A single vaccine dose contained 300 ug of mutant IDH1 20-mer peptide, and topical imiquimod was used with it. Diagnosis in the donors showed new WHO grade 3 or 4 astrocytomas that were IDH1-mutant and ATRX-lost. The source of this sequence is a woman between 45 and 65 years old with glioma. The V gene is TRBV27, the J gene TRBJ2-6; TRBD1 matches 7 bases. The material sequenced was PBMCs, taken from a glioma patient whose treatment included an IDH1 peptide vaccine. The CDR3 reads CASSATGRGANVLTF. CDR3 coding DNA: TGTGCCAGCAGTGCGACAGGGCGCGGGGCCAACGTCCTGACTTTC.